The clone carrying this TCR beta chain was recorded at least ten times. Amplified TCR beta CDR3 regions derived from RNA transcripts. HTBI primers were employed in a first-round RT-PCR of the TCR CDR3. TCRdb passed the multiplex PCR reads through MiXCR, listing each CDR3 protein once. The data hold about 620,000 distinct CDR3 sequences, with about a sixth observed a single time. The sample comes from a study of T cells in Graves' hyperthyroidism and ophthalmopathy. This CDR3 is 15 amino acids long. From germline, CDR1 is DFQATT and CDR2 SNEGSKA (reference sequence). Trimming at V came to 0 bases and at J to 1 base, leaving 5 bases not matched to a gene. Newly diagnosed hyperthyroidism patients aged 18 to 65 years had disease lasting under 2 months.

The TCR sequence derives from a woman between 25 and 40 years old with Graves' hyperthyroidism. The sequenced sample was blood. The chain carries TRBV20-1 and TRBJ2-7; 8 nucleotides match TRBD2. The chain's CDR3 is CSARDGASGSYEQYF. DNA for the CDR3: TGCAGTGCTAGAGATGGGGCTAGCGGGTCCTACGAGCAGTACTTC.